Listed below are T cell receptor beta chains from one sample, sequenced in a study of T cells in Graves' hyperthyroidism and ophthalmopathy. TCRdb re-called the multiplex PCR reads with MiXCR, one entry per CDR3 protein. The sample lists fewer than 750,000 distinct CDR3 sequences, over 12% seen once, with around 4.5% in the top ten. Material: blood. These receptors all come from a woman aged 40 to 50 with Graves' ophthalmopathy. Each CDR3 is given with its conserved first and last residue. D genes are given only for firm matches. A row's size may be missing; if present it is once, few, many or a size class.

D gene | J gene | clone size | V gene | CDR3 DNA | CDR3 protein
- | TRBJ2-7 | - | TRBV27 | TGTGCCAGCAGCCGACGGGGCCACGAGCAGTACTTC | CASSRRGHEQYF
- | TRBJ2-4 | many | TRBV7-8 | TGTGCCAGCAGCCTAGCCGGGGGCATTCAGTACTTC | CASSLAGGIQYF
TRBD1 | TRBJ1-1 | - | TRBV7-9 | TGTGCCAGCAGCTCCGACAGGGGGCGAATCACTGAAGCTTTCTTT | CASSSDRGRITEAFF
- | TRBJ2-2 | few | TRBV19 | TGTGCCAGCCAACAGGGAATCGCCGGGGAGCTGTTTTTT | CASQQGIAGELFF
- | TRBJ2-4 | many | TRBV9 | TGTGCCAGCAGCCGTAGCGGATTAGCCAAAAACATTCAGTACTTC | CASSRSGLAKNIQYF
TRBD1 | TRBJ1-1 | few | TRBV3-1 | TGTGCCAGCAGCCCTGGGGGACAGGGAACTGAAGCTTTCTTT | CASSPGGQGTEAFF
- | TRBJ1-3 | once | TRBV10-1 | TGCGCCAGCGCCGACAGCTCTGGAAACACCATATATTTT | CASADSSGNTIYF
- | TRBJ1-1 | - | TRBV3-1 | TGTGCCAGCAGCCAAGATTGGGCACGAGACACTGAAGCTTTCTTT | CASSQDWARDTEAFF
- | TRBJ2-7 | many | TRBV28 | TGTGCCAGCAGTCCCCTTCCCGGGACAAGCTACGAGCAGTACTTC | CASSPLPGTSYEQYF
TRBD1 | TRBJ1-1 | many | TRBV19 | TGTGCCAGTAGTCCAGGACAGGTAATGAACACTGAAGCTTTCTTT | CASSPGQVMNTEAFF
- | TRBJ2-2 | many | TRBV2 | TGTGCCAGCAGTGATCAGTTGGGCGGGGAGCTGTTTTTT | CASSDQLGGELFF
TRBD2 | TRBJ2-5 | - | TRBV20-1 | TGCAGTGCTAGCGGTGGACTAGCGGGAGCGGGGCAAGAGACCCAGTACTTC | CSASGGLAGAGQETQYF
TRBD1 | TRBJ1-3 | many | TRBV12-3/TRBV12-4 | TGTGCCAGCAGTTCGTCCGGACAGGGGGCGACCATATATTTT | CASSSSGQGATIYF
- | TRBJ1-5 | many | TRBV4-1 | TGCGCCAGCAGCCACGAAAGAAGCGGGGACACCCAGCCCCAGCATTTT | CASSHERSGDTQPQHF
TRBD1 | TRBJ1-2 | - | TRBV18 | TGTGCCAGCTCGCAACAGGGGGGGTTCGATGGCTACACCTTC | CASSQQGGFDGYTF
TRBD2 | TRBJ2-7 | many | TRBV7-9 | TGTGCCAGCAGCCCTAGCGGGAGGTATTACGAGCAGTACTTC | CASSPSGRYYEQYF
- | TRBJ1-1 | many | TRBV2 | TGTGCCACGATCTTCGGGCCGGTGATGAACACTGAAGCTTTCTTT | CATIFGPVMNTEAFF
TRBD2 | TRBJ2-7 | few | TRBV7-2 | TGTGCCAGCAGCCCAGGGACTAGCGGGATAATGGAGCAGTACTTC | CASSPGTSGIMEQYF
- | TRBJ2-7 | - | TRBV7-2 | TGTGCCAGCAGCTTAGCCACTATGTTAATCTACGAGCAGTACTTC | CASSLATMLIYEQYF
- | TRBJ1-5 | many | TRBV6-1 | TGTGCCAGTCGACGGGCCCATAATAGCAATCAGCCCCAGCATTTT | CASRRAHNSNQPQHF
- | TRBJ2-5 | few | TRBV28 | TGTGCCAGCAGTTTATTTGGGACCCAAGAGACCCAGTACTTC | CASSLFGTQETQYF
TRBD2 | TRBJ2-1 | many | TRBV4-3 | TGCGCCAGCAGCCAAGATCCCCTTAGCGGGAAATACAATGAGCAGTTCTTC | CASSQDPLSGKYNEQFF
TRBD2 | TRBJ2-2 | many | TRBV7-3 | TGTGCCAGCAGCCCAACCGTGGGACTAGCGGGAGCCGGGGAGCTGTTTTTT | CASSPTVGLAGAGELFF
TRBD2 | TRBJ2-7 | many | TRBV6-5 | TGTGCCAGCAGTTACCCCTATGGGACTAGCCGAGCCTCCTACGAGCAGTACTTC | CASSYPYGTSRASYEQYF
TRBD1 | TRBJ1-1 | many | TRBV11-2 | TGTGCCAGCAGTGCAGGGGGCGAGGTAGGCACTGAAGCTTTCTTT | CASSAGGEVGTEAFF
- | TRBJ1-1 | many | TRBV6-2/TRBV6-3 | TGTGCCAGCTGCTACCCACAGAGGTTCCCTGAAGCTTTCTTT | CASCYPQRFPEAFF
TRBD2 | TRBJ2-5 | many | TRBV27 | TGTGCCAGCAGTTTCGCATTAACTAGCGGATACCAAGAGACCCAGTACTTC | CASSFALTSGYQETQYF
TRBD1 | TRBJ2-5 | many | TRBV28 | TGTGCCAGCAGTTTAGGTGGGACAGACCTCCAAGAGACCCAGTACTTC | CASSLGGTDLQETQYF
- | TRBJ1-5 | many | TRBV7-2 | TGTGCCAGCAGCTTAGTTACAGGGAGCAATCAGCCCCAGCATTTT | CASSLVTGSNQPQHF
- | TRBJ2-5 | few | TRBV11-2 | TGTGCCAGCAGCTTAAAGACTAGAGGGGAGACCCAGTACTTC | CASSLKTRGETQYF
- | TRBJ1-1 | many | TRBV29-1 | TGCAGCGTCCAGAACACTGAAGCTTTCTTT | CSVQNTEAFF
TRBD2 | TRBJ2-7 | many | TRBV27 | TGTGCCAGCAGTCCGTGGGTAGCGGGAGGGCCCTACGAGCAGTACTTC | CASSPWVAGGPYEQYF
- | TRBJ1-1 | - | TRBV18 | TGTGCCAGCTCACGTCCCGGGGGGGATGAAGCTTTCTTT | CASSRPGGDEAFF
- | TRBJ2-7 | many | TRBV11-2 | TGTGCCAGCAGCTTTTCGGATCTCTACGAGCAGTACTTC | CASSFSDLYEQYF
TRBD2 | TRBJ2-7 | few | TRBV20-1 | TGCAGTGCTAGAGATCTAATCAAAGGAGCGGGAGGGGCCCCCTACTTC | CSARDLIKGAGGAPYF
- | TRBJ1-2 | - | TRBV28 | TGTGCCAGCAGTCCAATGGCGACTCCTGATGGCTACACCTTC | CASSPMATPDGYTF
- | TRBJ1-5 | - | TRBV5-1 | TGCGCCAGCAGCTTGACCCCAGGGAATCAGCCCCAGCATTTT | CASSLTPGNQPQHF
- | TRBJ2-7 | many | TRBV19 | TGTGCCAGTAGTATAGGCAGGGGATCCTACGAGCAGTACTTC | CASSIGRGSYEQYF
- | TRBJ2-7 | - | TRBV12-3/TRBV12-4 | TGTGCCAGCAGCTCGACTATGCCGGGAGCCTCCTACGAGCAGTACTTC | CASSSTMPGASYEQYF
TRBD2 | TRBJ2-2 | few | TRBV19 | TGTGCCAGTAGTATAGTGGGGACTAGCGGGAGTACAAACACCGGGGAGCTGTTTTTT | CASSIVGTSGSTNTGELFF
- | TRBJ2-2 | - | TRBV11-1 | TGTGCCAGCAGCGCCTCACCCGGGGCCGGAACCGGGGAGCTGTTTTTT | CASSASPGAGTGELFF
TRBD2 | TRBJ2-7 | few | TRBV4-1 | TGCGCCAGCAGCCCAAAAGGTCTAGCGGGAGCTCACTACGAGCAGTACTTC | CASSPKGLAGAHYEQYF
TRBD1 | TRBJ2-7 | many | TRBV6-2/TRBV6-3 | TGTGCCAGCAGTTACCCCGGGACAGGGATGTACGAGCAGTACTTC | CASSYPGTGMYEQYF
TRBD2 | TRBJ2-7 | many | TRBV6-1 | TGTGCCAGCAGCCTCGGGCGGGACTACCTCTACGAGCAGTACTTC | CASSLGRDYLYEQYF
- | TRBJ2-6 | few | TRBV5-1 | TGCGCCAGCAGCTTGACATCAAGGGCTCGGAACTCTGGGGCCAACGTCCTGACTTTC | CASSLTSRARNSGANVLTF
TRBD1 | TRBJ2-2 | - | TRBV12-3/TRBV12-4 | TGTGCCAGCAGTTACGGGACAGGGCTAAACACCGGGGAGCTGTTTTTT | CASSYGTGLNTGELFF
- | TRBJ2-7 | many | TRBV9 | TGTGCCAGCAGCGTGGGGCGGGGTGAGCAGTACTTC | CASSVGRGEQYF
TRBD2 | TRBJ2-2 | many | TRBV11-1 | TGTGCCAGCAGCCTCGGACTAGCGGGAGGGACAGGCACCGGGGAGCTGTTTTTT | CASSLGLAGGTGTGELFF
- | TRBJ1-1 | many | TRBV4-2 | TGTGCCAGCAGCCAAGAGTGGCCCCCGGGAAGCACTGAAGCTTTCTTT | CASSQEWPPGSTEAFF
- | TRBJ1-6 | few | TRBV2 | TGTGCCGGAAGCCCTGACTATAATTCACCCCTCCACTTT | CAGSPDYNSPLHF
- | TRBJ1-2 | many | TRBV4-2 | TGTGCCAGCAGCCACGAATCAGGGGCCTTAGCTAACTATGGCTACACCTTC | CASSHESGALANYGYTF
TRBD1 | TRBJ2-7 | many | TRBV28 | TGTGCCAGCAGTTTGTTTCCGGGACAGGGCGAGCAGTACTTC | CASSLFPGQGEQYF
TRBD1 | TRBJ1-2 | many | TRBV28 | TGTGCCAGCAGACCTACAGGGGGCCCTTATGGCTACACCTTC | CASRPTGGPYGYTF
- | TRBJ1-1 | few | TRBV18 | TGTGCCAGCTCAAGGGCCCGAGACACTGAAGCTTTCTTT | CASSRARDTEAFF
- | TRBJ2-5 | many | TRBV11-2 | TGTGCCAGCAGCCCCCGGCAGGGGAAGGTATTGTTTGAGACCCAGTACTTC | CASSPRQGKVLFETQYF
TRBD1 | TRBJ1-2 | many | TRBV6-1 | TGTGCCAGCACCAGACAGGGGAACGATGGCTACACCTTC | CASTRQGNDGYTF